The 27 T cell receptor beta chains below all came from one sample that was sequenced in a study of blood T cells in healthy people across ages (dated by TCRdb to about 2015). The library was made by 5' RACE. Data came from an Illumina HiSeq 2500. A second PCR of about 7 to 12 cycles was performed with a sample-barcoded 5' primer and a J-beta primer mix. TCRdb's own reprocessing of the public reads used fastp at Q25 and MiXCR and kept productive beta chains. CDR3 protein duplicates are merged, each entry listing the most common genes and DNA. This sample has some 1.4 million distinct CDR3 sequences in its table, and around two fifths of those were observed once. Roughly 7.9% of the sample goes to the ten largest clones. Sequences were obtained from blood. These receptors all come from a woman aged 18-29 years in good health.

In this sample, this clonotype turned up a few times. V is TRBV5-1 and J is TRBJ2-7; D could derive from TRBD1 or TRBD2 (5 bases each). Germline V lookup: CDR1 SGHRS, CDR2 YFSETQ. The CDR3 is made up of 14 amino acids. V gave up 2 bases and J gave up 2 bases, with 11 bases separating them. The CDR3 DNA reads as TGCGCCAGCAGCTTACGGGACGCCGCCTACGAGCAGTACTTC. Protein product: CASSLRDAAYEQYF.

The chain uses TRBV5-1 and TRBJ2-3; 11 bases map to TRBD2. V shed 0 bases, J shed 7 bases, and the junction held 10 bases outside the gene matches. Germline assignment: CDR1 SGHRS and CDR2 YFSETQ. The CDR3 runs to 17 residues. The DNA of the CDR3 is TGCGCCAGCAGCTTGGGTGGGACTAGCGGCTCCGTGTATACGCAGTATTTT. This gives the protein CASSLGGTSGSVYTQYF.

The table lists this clonotype with a count of one. The CDR3 DNA follows: TGCGCCAGCAGCTCGGGGTTGACAAGCCTCATGAACACTGAAGCTTTCTTT. This gives the protein CASSSGLTSLMNTEAFF. This rearrangement joins TRBV5-1 to TRBJ1-1; D gene ambiguous. The V gene's germline CDR1 is SGHRS and CDR2 YFSETQ. The CDR3 runs 17 residues. Trimming stripped 3 bases from V and 0 bases from J, with 18 bases between.

V usage is TRBV12-3 or TRBV12-4 and J usage is TRBJ2-7; D remains unclear. The CDR3 totals 14 residues. Trimming pared 3 bases from V and 1 base from J, leaving 10 bases between. Here the CDR3 reads CASSFAVVSYEQYF. For the CDR3, the DNA is TGTGCCAGCAGTTTTGCGGTAGTATCCTACGAGCAGTACTTC.

This clonotype was seen only a few times. The gene calls are TRBV7-9 and TRBJ2-3; TRBD1 matches at 10 bases. There are 15 residues in the CDR3. V was pared by 5 bases and J by 5 bases, with 7 bases of the junction left unmatched. CDR1 and CDR2 (germline): SEHNR, FQNEAQ (reference sequence). The CDR3: CASSRSGQGKDTQYF. The CDR3 nucleotides read TGTGCCAGCAGCAGATCGGGACAGGGGAAAGATACGCAGTATTTT.

J is TRBJ2-4 and V is TRBV11-2, with TRBD2 matching over 10 bases. There are 15 residues in the CDR3. The junction had 6 bases not matched to a gene; V was cut back by 1 base and J by 9 bases. Germline CDR1 SGHAT, CDR2 FQNNGV. CDR3 amino acids: CASSLATSGNVIQYF. The CDR3 DNA is TGTGCCAGCAGCTTAGCCACTAGCGGGAACGTCATTCAGTACTTC.

This clonotype was seen only a few times. In DNA form, the CDR3 reads TGTGCCAGCAGTTCAACAGCACAGAATTCACCCCTCCACTTT. It is translated as CASSSTAQNSPLHF. The chain is built from TRBV6-5 and TRBJ1-6; D remains unclear. CDR3 length equals 14 residues. V was cut by 4 bases and J by 7 bases, with 11 bases left in between. CDR1 and CDR2 from the germline V gene are MNHEY and SVGAGI.

Note on this clonotype: The junction departs from germline at one end; a sequencing error may be responsible. The chain recombines TRBV2 with TRBJ1-6; D is possibly TRBD1 (5 bases). Germline CDR1 SNHLY, CDR2 FYNNEI. The CDR3 runs 19 residues. The CDR3 nucleotides are TGTGCCAGCACCCTAAGGGGACCAGCCGAGAGCTCCTATAATTCACCCCCCCACTTT. Protein product: CASTLRGPAESSYNSPPHF.

This clonotype was observed a few times. This chain uses TRBV9 with TRBJ2-7; D is unclear. The CDR3 length is 14 residues. Germline lookup yields CDR1 SGDLS and CDR2 YYNGEE. V was trimmed by 2 bases and J by 7 bases, leaving 16 bases between them. The CDR3, as DNA: TGTGCCAGCAGCGTGGGATCGGGCCTTGGGGAGCAGTACTTC. It is translated as CASSVGSGLGEQYF. Together with reference TRBV9 and TRBJ2-7, the CDR3 gives the full variable domain: DSGVTQTPKHLITATGQRVTLRCSPRSGDLSVYWYQQSLDQGLQFLIQYYNGEERAKGNILERFSAQQFPDLHSELNLSSLELGDSALYFCASSVGSGLGEQYFGPGTRLTVT.

The chain joins TRBV7-7 to TRBJ2-1; the match to TRBD2 covers 8 bases. CDR1 and CDR2 (germline): SSHAT, FNYEAQ (reference sequence). The J segment lost 1 base and the V segment lost 5 bases, leaving 7 bases of the junction unmatched. There are 16 residues in the CDR3. The DNA of the CDR3 is TGTGCCAGCAGCCGAGATACTAGCGGATCCTACAATGAGCAGTTCTTC. Protein sequence: CASSRDTSGSYNEQFF.

CDR3 coding DNA: TGCAGCGTTGAGGGGACTAGCGGGGGGTTTTACAATGAGCAGTTCTTC. Amino acids: CSVEGTSGGFYNEQFF. This chain uses TRBV29-1 with TRBJ2-1; 15 bases are shared with TRBD2. The V gene's germline CDR1 is SQVTM and CDR2 ANQGSEA. The CDR3 consists of 16 residues. V was clipped by 3 bases and J by 4 bases; unmatched bases: 4.

This chain links TRBV6-6 with TRBJ2-7; D ambiguous. The CDR3 totals 13 residues. Germline V gene data show CDR1 as MNHNY and CDR2 as SVGAGI (reference sequence). With 10 bases removed from V and 5 bases from J, the gap between germline ends came to 18 bases. The CDR3 loop is CAIRPGSRDEQYF. The DNA of the CDR3 is TGTGCCATCCGCCCCGGCTCCCGGGACGAGCAGTACTTC.

This clonotype was observed a few times. J is TRBJ2-7 and V is TRBV20-1, with 11 nucleotides matching TRBD2. The CDR3 runs 14 residues. Germline CDR1 is DFQATT and CDR2 is SNEGSKA (reference sequence). Unmatched junction bases numbered 7, after V lost 5 bases and J lost 4 bases. As DNA, the CDR3 is TGCAGTGCTGCCGGGACTAGCGGCCTGTACGAGCAGTACTTC. Residues: CSAAGTSGLYEQYF.

The chain carries TRBV3-1 and TRBJ1-1; D might be TRBD1 (6 bases). The CDR3 is 16 amino acids. Germline CDR1 reads LGHDT; CDR2 reads YNNKEL (reference sequence). Trimming cost V 0 bases and J 9 bases, with 20 bases left between them. The CDR3 nucleotides read TGTGCCAGCAGCCAAGAGGGGGCAGGCGTGATGTCCCAAGCTTTCTTT. Amino acid sequence: CASSQEGAGVMSQAFF.

CDR3 amino acids: CSARGPGILYEQYF. CDR3 DNA: TGCAGTGCTAGAGGCCCAGGGATTCTCTACGAGCAGTACTTC. The chain employs TRBV20-1 and TRBJ2-7, with D possibly matching TRBD1 (5 bases). Germline values: CDR1 DFQATT, CDR2 SNEGSKA (reference sequence). CDR3 length equals 14 residues. The V gene lost 1 base and the J gene lost 3 bases, with 13 bases spanning the gap.

This clonotype was counted a few times. This chain uses TRBV29-1 with TRBJ2-1; 8 bases map to TRBD2. Looked up from germline, CDR1 is SQVTM and CDR2 is ANQGSEA. After removal of 6 bases from V and 6 bases from J, the junction contained 13 bases not matched to a gene. The CDR3 length is 15 residues. CDR3 DNA sequence: TGCAGCGTCATGGAGCCCAGCGGGAGCGGCAATGAGCAGTTCTTC. Encoded protein: CSVMEPSGSGNEQFF.

This clonotype came up many times. One junction end does not reproduce the germline sequence, and a read error may be involved. The V gene is TRBV3-1, the J gene TRBJ1-2; a possible D gene is TRBD1 (5 bases). This CDR3 comprises 13 residues. Germline CDR1 is LGHDT and CDR2 is YNNKEL (reference sequence). In DNA, the CDR3 is TGCGCCAGCAGCCAAGAGGGGAGCTATGGCTACACCTTC. Amino acid sequence: CASSQEGSYGYTF.

The rearrangement links TRBV29-1 to TRBJ2-5, with D perhaps matching TRBD1 or TRBD2 (5 bases each). The CDR3 loop spans 13 amino acids. V was shortened by 3 bases and J by 11 bases, with 19 bases between the two germline ends. Per the germline V gene, CDR1 is SQVTM and CDR2 is ANQGSEA. The CDR3: CSVERGKRDEQYF. The CDR3 nucleotides read TGCAGCGTTGAGAGGGGTAAGCGCGATGAGCAGTACTTC.

The CDR3 sequence is CASSVKQGALVGELFF. The CDR3 DNA is TGTGCCAGCAGCGTCAAACAGGGGGCGTTAGTCGGGGAGCTGTTTTTT. The chain uses TRBV9 and TRBJ2-2, with 9 bases aligning to TRBD1. The CDR3 is made up of 16 amino acids. V shed 2 bases, J shed 7 bases, and the junction held 9 bases outside the gene matches. Germline CDR1 SGDLS, CDR2 YYNGEE.

This clonotype has more than one count but fewer than ten. The chain joins TRBV3-1 to TRBJ2-3; the match to TRBD2 covers 8 bases. The CDR3 is made up of 18 amino acids. After removal of 2 bases from V and 5 bases from J, the junction contained 15 bases not matched to a gene. Germline V gene sequence: CDR1 LGHDT, CDR2 YNNKEL (reference sequence). CDR3 in DNA: TGTGCCAGCAGCCAACGAACCCAAGCCGGGGGGGTGGTAGATACGCAGTATTTT. It translates to CASSQRTQAGGVVDTQYF.

This clonotype was detected only a few times. The CDR3 sequence is CAISERDTMNTEAFF. The CDR3 DNA reads TGTGCCATCAGTGAGAGGGATACCATGAACACTGAAGCTTTCTTT. The chain joins TRBV10-3 to TRBJ1-1; D remains ambiguous. Trimming removed 2 bases at V and 0 bases at J, with 10 bases between. Germline values: CDR1 ENHRY, CDR2 SYGVKD. The CDR3 runs 15 residues.

In its sample, this clonotype was seen a few times. This chain joins TRBV12-3 or TRBV12-4 and TRBJ2-1, with D unclear. Judging by the DNA end, TRBJ2-7 fits better; the J call may be wrong. The CDR3 totals 16 residues. In nucleotides, the CDR3 is TGTGCCAGCAGTTCTCTGACGGTGAGCTCCTACAATGAGCAGTACTTC. It is translated as CASSSLTVSSYNEQYF.

The rearrangement uses TRBV25-1 and TRBJ2-5, with D hard to call. TRBJ2-1 matches the DNA end more closely, so the J call is doubtful. CDR1 is MGHDK, CDR2 SYGVNS, per germline. CDR3 size: 11 residues. In DNA form, the CDR3 reads TGTGCCAGCAGTGTCCAAGAGACCCAGTTCTTC. Translation: CASSVQETQFF.

This clonotype was detected ten times or more. This chain connects TRBV5-1 to TRBJ1-1; TRBD1 agrees at 10 bases. This CDR3 region has 16 residues. The germline gives CDR1 SGHRS, CDR2 YFSETQ. Trimming at V came to 3 bases and at J to 4 bases, leaving 9 bases not matched to a gene. CDR3 amino acids: CASSSRQGARGTEAFF. The CDR3 DNA sequence: TGCGCCAGCAGCTCCCGACAGGGGGCGAGGGGCACTGAAGCTTTCTTT.

This clonotype came up once. The chain uses TRBV6-1 and TRBJ2-7; 9 bases match TRBD2. CDR1 is MNHNS and CDR2 is SASEGT in the germline V gene. The trim removed 0 bases at V and 3 bases at J, leaving 9 bases unmatched. CDR3 length: 17 residues. The CDR3 nucleotides read TGTGCCAGCAGTGAAGCGGGGTTTGGACTAGCGAGCTACGAGCAGTACTTC. This codes for CASSEAGFGLASYEQYF.

The CDR3 here is CASSYRGLDTDTQYF. CDR3 bases: TGTGCCAGCAGCTACAGGGGGCTCGACACAGATACGCAGTATTTT. The chain uses TRBV6-5 and TRBJ2-3, with 9 bases matching TRBD1. The ends lost 6 bases at V and 2 bases at J; junction bases unmatched: 6. This CDR3 has 15 amino acids. Germline V lookup: CDR1 MNHEY, CDR2 SVGAGI.

V usage is TRBV14 and J usage is TRBJ2-1; a possible D gene is TRBD1 (6 bases). CDR3 length: 16 residues. Germline V lookup: CDR1 SGHDN, CDR2 FVKESK. Trimming cost V 2 bases and J 2 bases, with 13 bases left between them. The CDR3 region is CASSQLTGTTYNEQFF. Written as DNA, the CDR3 is TGTGCCAGCAGCCAACTTACCGGGACAACCTACAATGAGCAGTTCTTC.